This T cell receptor beta chain was profiled in a study of monozygotic twins with inflammatory bowel disease. This CDR3 is 16 amino acids long. Germline CDR1 reads MNHEY; CDR2 reads SVGAGI. TCRdb re-called the 5' RACE reads, yielding one record per CDR3 amino acid sequence without DNA. The sample data list 200,000 to 250,000 distinct CDR3 sequences. The source is a human donor with ulcerative colitis or Crohn's disease, or a healthy co-twin of an affected twin (not recorded which). What was sequenced was blood. This chain connects TRBV6-5 to TRBJ2-7; TCRdb lists TRBD1, though no DNA is available to test this call. CDR3: CASSLKTDHISYEQYF.